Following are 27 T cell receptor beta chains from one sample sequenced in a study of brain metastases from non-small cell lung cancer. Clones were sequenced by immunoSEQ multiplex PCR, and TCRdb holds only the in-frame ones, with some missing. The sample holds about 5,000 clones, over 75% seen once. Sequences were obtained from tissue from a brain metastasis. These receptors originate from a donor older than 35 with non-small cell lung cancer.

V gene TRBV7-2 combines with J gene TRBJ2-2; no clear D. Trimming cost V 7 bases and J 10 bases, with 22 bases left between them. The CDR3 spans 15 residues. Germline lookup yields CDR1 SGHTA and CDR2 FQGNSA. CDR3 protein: CASTMTSTEHSELFF. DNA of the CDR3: TGTGCCAGCACGATGACATCAACAGAACATTCGGAGCTGTTTTTT.

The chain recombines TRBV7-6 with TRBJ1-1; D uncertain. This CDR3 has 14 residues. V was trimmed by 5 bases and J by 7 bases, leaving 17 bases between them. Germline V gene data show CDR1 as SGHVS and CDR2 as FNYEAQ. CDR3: CASSKESGNGEAFF. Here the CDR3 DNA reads TGTGCCAGCAGCAAAGAATCGGGAAATGGTGAAGCTTTCTTT. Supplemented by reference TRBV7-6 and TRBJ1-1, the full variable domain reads GAGVSQSPRYKVTKRGQDVALRCDPISGHVSLYWYRQALGQGPEFLTYFNYEAQQDKSGLPNDRFSAERPEGSISTLTIQRTEQRDSAMYRCASSKESGNGEAFFGQGTRLTVV.

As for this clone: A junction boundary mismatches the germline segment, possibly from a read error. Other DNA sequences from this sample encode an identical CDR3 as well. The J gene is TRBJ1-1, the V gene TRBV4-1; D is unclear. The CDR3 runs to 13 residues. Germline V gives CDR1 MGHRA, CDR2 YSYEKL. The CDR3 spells CASSQVGNTEAFF. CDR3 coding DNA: TGTGCCAGCAGCCAAGTGGGTAACACTGAAGCTTTCTTT.

The CDR3 DNA sequence: TGTGCCACCGAAGGACTAGCGGGGGGTCAAGAGACCCAGTACTTC. It encodes CATEGLAGGQETQYF. J is TRBJ2-5 and V is TRBV19, with 14 nucleotides matching TRBD2. The germline CDR1 and CDR2 sequences are LNHDA and SQIVND (reference sequence). V was clipped by 10 bases and J by 2 bases; unmatched bases: 6. CDR3 size: 15 residues.

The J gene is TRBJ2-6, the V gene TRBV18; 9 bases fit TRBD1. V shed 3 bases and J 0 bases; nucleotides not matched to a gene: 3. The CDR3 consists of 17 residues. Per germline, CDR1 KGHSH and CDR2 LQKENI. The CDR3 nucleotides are TGTGCCAGCTCACCGCAGACAGGGGGCTCTGGGGCCAACGTCCTGACTTTC. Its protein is CASSPQTGGSGANVLTF.

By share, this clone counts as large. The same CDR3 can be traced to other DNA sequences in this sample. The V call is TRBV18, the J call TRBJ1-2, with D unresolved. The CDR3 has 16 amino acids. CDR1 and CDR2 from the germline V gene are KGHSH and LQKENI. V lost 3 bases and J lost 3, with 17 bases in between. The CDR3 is CASSPLPTPEHYGYTF. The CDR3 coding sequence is TGTGCCAGCTCACCGCTCCCCACCCCGGAGCACTATGGCTACACCTTC.

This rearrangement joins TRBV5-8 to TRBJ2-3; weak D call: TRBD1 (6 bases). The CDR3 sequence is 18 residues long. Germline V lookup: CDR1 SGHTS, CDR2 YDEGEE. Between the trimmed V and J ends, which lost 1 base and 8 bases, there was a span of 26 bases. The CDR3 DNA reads TGTGCCAGCAGCTTGATCCCAGGGGCCCCCTTCGTTGGTGGTACGCAGTATTTT. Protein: CASSLIPGAPFVGGTQYF.

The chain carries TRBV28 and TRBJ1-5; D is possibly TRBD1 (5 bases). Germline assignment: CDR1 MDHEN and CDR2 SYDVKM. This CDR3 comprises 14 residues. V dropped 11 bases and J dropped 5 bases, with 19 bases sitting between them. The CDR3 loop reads CAVVGRNDHQPQHF. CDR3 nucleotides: TGTGCCGTCGTGGGGCGTAACGACCATCAGCCCCAGCATTTT.

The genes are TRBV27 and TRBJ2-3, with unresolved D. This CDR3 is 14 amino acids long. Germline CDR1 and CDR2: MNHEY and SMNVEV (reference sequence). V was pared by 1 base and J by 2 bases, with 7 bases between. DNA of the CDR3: TGTGCCAGCAGTTTATACCCCTACACAGATACGCAGTATTTT. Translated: CASSLYPYTDTQYF.

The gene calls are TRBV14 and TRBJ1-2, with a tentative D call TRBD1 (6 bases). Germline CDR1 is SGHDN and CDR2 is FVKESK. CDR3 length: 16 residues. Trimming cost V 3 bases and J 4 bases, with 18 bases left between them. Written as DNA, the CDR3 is TGTGCCAGCAGCCAGTCGGTCACGGGGGCCTCCTATGGCTACACCTTC. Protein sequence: CASSQSVTGASYGYTF.

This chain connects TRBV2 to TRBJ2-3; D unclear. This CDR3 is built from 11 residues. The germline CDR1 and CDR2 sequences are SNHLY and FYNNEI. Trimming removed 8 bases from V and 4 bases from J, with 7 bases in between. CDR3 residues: CASGPADTQYF. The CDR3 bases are TGTGCCAGCGGCCCGGCAGATACGCAGTATTTT.

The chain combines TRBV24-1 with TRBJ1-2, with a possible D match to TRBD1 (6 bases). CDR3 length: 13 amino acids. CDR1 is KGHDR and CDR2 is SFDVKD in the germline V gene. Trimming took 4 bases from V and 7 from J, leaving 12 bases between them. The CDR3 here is CATSEPGVTGYTF. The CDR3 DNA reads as TGTGCCACCAGTGAACCAGGGGTAACTGGCTACACCTTC.

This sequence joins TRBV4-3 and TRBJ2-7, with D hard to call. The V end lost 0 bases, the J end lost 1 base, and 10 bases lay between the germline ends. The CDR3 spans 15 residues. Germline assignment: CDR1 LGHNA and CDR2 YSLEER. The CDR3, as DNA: TGCGCCAGCAGCCAAGAGTGGGCAAATTCCTACGAGCAGTACTTC. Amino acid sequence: CASSQEWANSYEQYF.

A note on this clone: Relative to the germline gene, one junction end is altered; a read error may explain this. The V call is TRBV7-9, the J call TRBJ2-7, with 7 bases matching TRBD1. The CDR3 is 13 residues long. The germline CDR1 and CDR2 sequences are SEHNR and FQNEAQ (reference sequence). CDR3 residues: CTSSSGTAREQYF. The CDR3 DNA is TGTACCAGCAGCTCGGGGACAGCTCGGGAGCAGTACTTC. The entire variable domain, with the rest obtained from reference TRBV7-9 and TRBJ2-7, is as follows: DTGVSQNPRHKITKRGQNVTFRCDPISEHNRLYWYRQTLGQGPEFLTYFQNEAQLEKSRLLSDRFSAERPKGSFSTLEIQRTEQGDSAMYLCTSSSGTAREQYFGPGTRLTVT.

The chain's CDR3 is CASSQGLGDSPLHF. The CDR3 region has the DNA TGTGCCAGCAGCCAAGGGCTAGGGGATTCACCCCTCCACTTT. The chain is built from TRBV14 and TRBJ1-6; tentatively, D is TRBD1 (5 bases). CDR1 SGHDN and CDR2 FVKESK come from the germline V gene. Trimming pared 1 base from V and 8 bases from J, leaving 9 bases between. This CDR3 spans 14 amino acids.

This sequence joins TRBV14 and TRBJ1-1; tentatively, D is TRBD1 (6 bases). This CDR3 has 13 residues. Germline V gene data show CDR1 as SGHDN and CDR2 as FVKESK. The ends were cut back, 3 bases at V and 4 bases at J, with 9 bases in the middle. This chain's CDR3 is CASSQYRATEAFF. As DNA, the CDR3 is TGTGCCAGCAGCCAGTACAGGGCCACTGAAGCTTTCTTT.

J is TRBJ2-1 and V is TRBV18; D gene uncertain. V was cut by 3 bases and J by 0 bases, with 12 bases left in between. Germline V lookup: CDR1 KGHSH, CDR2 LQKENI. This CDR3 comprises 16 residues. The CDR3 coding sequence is TGTGCCAGCTCACCCTTTGGGTCCGCCTCCTACAATGAGCAGTTCTTC. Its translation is CASSPFGSASYNEQFF.

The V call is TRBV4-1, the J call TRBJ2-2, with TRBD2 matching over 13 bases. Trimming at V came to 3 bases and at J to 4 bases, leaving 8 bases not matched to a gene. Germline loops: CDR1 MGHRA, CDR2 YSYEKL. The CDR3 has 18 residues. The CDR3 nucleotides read TGCGCCAGCAGCCAGGGCGGACTAGCGGGAGTCGGCACCGGGGAGCTGTTTTTT. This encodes CASSQGGLAGVGTGELFF.

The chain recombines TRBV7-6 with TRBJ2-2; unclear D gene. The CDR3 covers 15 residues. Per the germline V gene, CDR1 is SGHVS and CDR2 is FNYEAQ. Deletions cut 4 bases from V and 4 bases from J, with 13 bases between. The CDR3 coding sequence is TGTGCCAGCAGCTCTATCCACACGGGCACCGGGGAGCTGTTTTTT. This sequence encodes CASSSIHTGTGELFF.

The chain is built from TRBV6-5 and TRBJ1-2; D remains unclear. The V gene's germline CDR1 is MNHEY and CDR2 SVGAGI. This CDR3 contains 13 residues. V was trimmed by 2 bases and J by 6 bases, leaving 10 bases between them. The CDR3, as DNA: TGTGCCAGCAGTTACAACGAGGCAGATGGCTACACCTTC. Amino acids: CASSYNEADGYTF.

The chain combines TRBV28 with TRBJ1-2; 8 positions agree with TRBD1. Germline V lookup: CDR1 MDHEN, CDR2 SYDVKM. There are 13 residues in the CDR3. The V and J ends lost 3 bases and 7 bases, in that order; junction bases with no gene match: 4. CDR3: CASSFQGARGYTF. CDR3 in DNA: TGTGCCAGCAGTTTTCAGGGGGCTCGTGGCTACACCTTC.

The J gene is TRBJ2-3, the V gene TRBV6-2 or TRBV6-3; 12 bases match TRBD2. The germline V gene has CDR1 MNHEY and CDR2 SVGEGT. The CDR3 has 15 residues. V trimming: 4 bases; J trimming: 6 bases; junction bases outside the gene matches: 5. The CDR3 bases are TGTGCCAGCAGTTCGACTAGCGGGGGTGTCGATACGCAGTATTTT. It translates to CASSSTSGGVDTQYF.

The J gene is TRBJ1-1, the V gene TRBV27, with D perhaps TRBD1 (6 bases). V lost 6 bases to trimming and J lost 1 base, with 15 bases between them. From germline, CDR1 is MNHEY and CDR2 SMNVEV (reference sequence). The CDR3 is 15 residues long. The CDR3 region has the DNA TGTGCCAGCAGGTTGGGGGCAGCCGGGAACACTGAAGCTTTCTTT. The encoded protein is CASRLGAAGNTEAFF.

The CDR3 here is CASSTSGTNTGELFF. The CDR3 DNA is TGTGCCAGTAGTACCAGCGGGACGAACACCGGGGAGCTGTTTTTT. The rearrangement joins TRBV19 to TRBJ2-2; 7 bases map to TRBD2. Trimming took 4 bases from V and 0 from J; bases not matched to a gene: 2. Germline V lookup: CDR1 LNHDA, CDR2 SQIVND (reference sequence). The CDR3 extends over 15 amino acids. The whole variable domain, filled in from reference TRBV19 and TRBJ2-2, reads DGGITQSPKYLFRKEGQNVTLSCEQNLNHDAMYWYRQDPGQGLRLIYYSQIVNDFQKGDIAEGYSVSREKKESFPLTVTSAQKNPTAFYLCASSTSGTNTGELFFGEGSRLTVL.

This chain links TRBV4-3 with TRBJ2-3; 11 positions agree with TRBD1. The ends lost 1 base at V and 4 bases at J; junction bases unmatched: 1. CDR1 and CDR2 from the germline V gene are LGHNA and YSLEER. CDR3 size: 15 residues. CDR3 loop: CASSQGDRGADTQYF. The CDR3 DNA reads TGCGCCAGCAGCCAAGGGGACAGGGGGGCAGATACGCAGTATTTT.

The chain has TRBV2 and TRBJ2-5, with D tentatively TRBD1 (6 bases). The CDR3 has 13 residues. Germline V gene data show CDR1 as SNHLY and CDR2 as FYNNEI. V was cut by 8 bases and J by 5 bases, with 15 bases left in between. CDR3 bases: TGTGCCAGCGGTTTCAGGGGTTCGGAGACCCAGTACTTC. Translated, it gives CASGFRGSETQYF. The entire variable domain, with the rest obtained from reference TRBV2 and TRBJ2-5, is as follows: EPEVTQTPSHQVTQMGQEVILRCVPISNHLYFYWYRQILGQKVEFLVSFYNNEISEKSEIFDDQFSVERPDGSNFTLKIRSTKLEDSAMYFCASGFRGSETQYFGPGTRLLVL.

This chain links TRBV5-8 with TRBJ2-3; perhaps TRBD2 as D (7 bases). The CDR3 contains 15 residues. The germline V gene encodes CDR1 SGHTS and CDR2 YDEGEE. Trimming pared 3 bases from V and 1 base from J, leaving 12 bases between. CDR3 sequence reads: CASSWGGGGTDTQYF. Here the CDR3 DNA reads TGTGCCAGCAGCTGGGGCGGGGGCGGCACAGATACGCAGTATTTT.